The 29 T cell receptor beta chains in this list originate from one sample, sequenced in a study of glioma-infiltrating T cells after dendritic cell vaccination. The protocol was immunoSEQ multiplex PCR, while the TCRdb copy is restricted to in-frame clones and leaves out a portion. The sample carries approximately 90,000 clones, more than 75% recorded once. Here the sequenced sample was blood, taken before dendritic cell vaccination. The receptors originated from a human donor with glioblastoma.

The chain combines TRBV10-2 with TRBJ2-3; 8 bases are a match to TRBD1. With 6 bases clipped from V and 0 bases from J, the junction kept 5 bases outside the gene matches. CDR3 length equals 15 residues. The germline V gene has CDR1 WSHSY and CDR2 SAAADI. The CDR3 bases are TGCGCCAGCAGGAGGACAGGGACGAGCACAGATACGCAGTATTTT. Translated, it gives CASRRTGTSTDTQYF.

The rearrangement links TRBV5-1 to TRBJ2-5; weak D call: TRBD2 (6 bases). Germline CDR1 and CDR2: SGHRS and YFSETQ. The length of the CDR3 is 15 residues. V was shortened by 0 bases and J by 1 base, with 10 bases between the two germline ends. The CDR3 is CASSLGAGFQETQYF. The CDR3 DNA sequence: TGCGCCAGCAGCTTGGGGGCGGGATTCCAAGAGACCCAGTACTTC.

Here the CDR3 DNA reads TGTGCCAGCAGTTCCCCCAGTTTCAGGGGAACTAATGAAAAACTGTTTTTT. This gives the protein CASSSPSFRGTNEKLFF. This chain links TRBV28 with TRBJ1-4, with D possibly TRBD1 on 6 matching bases. The CDR3 runs 17 residues. V was trimmed by 4 bases and J by 1 base, leaving 16 bases between them. CDR1 MDHEN and CDR2 SYDVKM come from the germline V gene.

The chain carries TRBV6-5 and TRBJ2-4; D may be TRBD1 (6 bases). The CDR3 consists of 16 residues. The V gene lost 4 bases and the J gene lost 5 bases, with 18 bases spanning the gap. Germline V gene data show CDR1 as MNHEY and CDR2 as SVGAGI. Here the CDR3 DNA reads TGTGCCAGCAGTTCACCGGAGTTGGGGGCGCAAAACATTCAGTACTTC. Encoded protein: CASSSPELGAQNIQYF.

The J gene is TRBJ1-5, the V gene TRBV2, with D tentatively TRBD1 (6 bases). The CDR3 covers 14 residues. CDR1 SNHLY and CDR2 FYNNEI come from the germline V gene. This chain's CDR3 is CALQGRDGNQPQHF. The CDR3 DNA follows: TGTGCACTTCAGGGGAGGGATGGCAATCAGCCCCAGCATTTT.

This chain connects TRBV9 to TRBJ2-3; D gene ambiguous. The CDR3 runs 16 residues. Trimming stripped 0 bases from V and 0 bases from J, with 11 bases between. CDR1 and CDR2 from the germline V gene are SGDLS and YYNGEE. The CDR3 spells CASSVGIAASTDTQYF. The CDR3 DNA is TGTGCCAGCAGCGTAGGTATAGCAGCTAGCACAGATACGCAGTATTTT. Based on the CDR3 plus reference TRBV9 and TRBJ2-3, the full variable domain is DSGVTQTPKHLITATGQRVTLRCSPRSGDLSVYWYQQSLDQGLQFLIQYYNGEERAKGNILERFSAQQFPDLHSELNLSSLELGDSALYFCASSVGIAASTDTQYFGPGTRLTVL.

The CDR3 DNA reads as TGTGCCAGCACCGTCCCGGGACAGGGAGGCGAGCAGTACTTC. Its translation: CASTVPGQGGEQYF. The V gene is TRBV6-5, the J gene TRBJ2-7, with 9 nucleotides matching TRBD1. The CDR3 loop spans 14 amino acids. The V and J ends lost 7 bases and 6 bases, in that order; junction bases with no gene match: 10. CDR1 MNHEY and CDR2 SVGAGI come from the germline V gene.

CDR3 protein: CASSYTTGGTDTQYF. The CDR3 DNA reads as TGTGCCAGCAGTTACACCACCGGGGGGACAGATACGCAGTATTTT. The genes are TRBV6-5 and TRBJ2-3; 7 bases match TRBD2. This CDR3 spans 15 amino acids. Germline CDR1 and CDR2: MNHEY and SVGAGI. Losses at the gene ends were 2 bases for V and 3 bases for J; bases not matched to a gene: 5.

The rearrangement uses TRBV10-3 and TRBJ1-5; 9 nucleotides line up with TRBD1. This CDR3 contains 16 residues. CDR1 is ENHRY, CDR2 SYGVKD, per germline. The ends lost 0 bases at V and 6 bases at J; junction bases unmatched: 6. CDR3 in DNA: TGTGCCATCAGTGAGTCAGGACAGGGGTTTCGTCAGCCCCAGCATTTT. Residues: CAISESGQGFRQPQHF.

V and J are TRBV29-1 and TRBJ1-2; 9 bases are shared with TRBD1. Germline CDR1 SQVTM, CDR2 ANQGSEA. V lost 5 bases to trimming and J lost 5 bases; unmatched junction nucleotides: 6. There are 13 residues in the CDR3. This CDR3 is CSVLEQGAYGYTF. For the CDR3, the DNA is TGCAGCGTTCTGGAACAGGGGGCGTATGGCTACACCTTC.

The chain carries TRBV20-1 and TRBJ2-7; no firm D call. Deletions cut 5 bases from V and 0 bases from J, with 5 bases between. This CDR3 is built from 11 residues. The germline V gene encodes CDR1 DFQATT and CDR2 SNEGSKA (reference sequence). DNA of the CDR3: TGCAGTGCTTGGGCCTCCTACGAGCAGTACTTC. Residues: CSAWASYEQYF.

The gene calls are TRBV5-1 and TRBJ2-7; no firm D call. The CDR3 sequence is 14 residues long. With 0 bases removed from V and 1 base from J, the gap between germline ends came to 8 bases. Looked up from germline, CDR1 is SGHRS and CDR2 is YFSETQ. This CDR3 is CASSLGGSSYEQYF. The CDR3, as DNA: TGCGCCAGCAGCTTGGGCGGAAGTTCCTACGAGCAGTACTTC.

The chain carries TRBV9 and TRBJ1-1, with 7 positions matching TRBD1. The CDR3 has 15 amino acids. Germline V gives CDR1 SGDLS, CDR2 YYNGEE. J was trimmed by 2 bases and V by 2 bases; bases with no gene match: 6. The CDR3 loop reads CASSVGQVGNTEAFF. The DNA of the CDR3 is TGTGCCAGCAGCGTCGGACAGGTTGGTAACACTGAAGCTTTCTTT.

The rearrangement links TRBV19 to TRBJ2-3, with 14 bases fitting TRBD2. CDR3 length: 18 residues. Looked up from germline, CDR1 is LNHDA and CDR2 is SQIVND (reference sequence). Unmatched junction bases numbered 10, after V lost 2 bases and J lost 6 bases. The CDR3 is CASSIMGVGLAGEDTQYF. The CDR3 bases are TGTGCCAGTAGTATAATGGGGGTGGGACTAGCGGGAGAGGATACGCAGTATTTT.

V usage is TRBV6-1 and J usage is TRBJ1-1; TRBD1 matches 7 bases. Per germline, CDR1 MNHNS and CDR2 SASEGT. V was clipped by 5 bases and J by 10 bases; unmatched bases: 7. The CDR3 is made up of 12 amino acids. The CDR3 bases are TGTGCCAGCAGTACAGGGGTAGCACGAGCTTTCTTT. Translating gives CASSTGVARAFF.

The chain combines TRBV21-1 with TRBJ1-4; TRBD1 was called by the table and not checked on the DNA. TRBV21-1 is designated a pseudogene. CDR3 length equals 18 residues. The DNA for the CDR3 is TGTGCCAGCAGCGACCGACAGGGGGGGACTGCAACTAATGAAAAACTGTTTTTT. It codes for CASSDRQGGTATNEKLFF.

DNA of the CDR3: TGCAGCGTTGATGGCGGGAGGAATTCAGATACGCAGTATTTT. It encodes CSVDGGRNSDTQYF. The J gene is TRBJ2-3, the V gene TRBV29-1, with 8 bases matching TRBD2. Trimming removed 3 bases from V and 4 bases from J; junction bases left unmatched: 6. Germline V gene sequence: CDR1 SQVTM, CDR2 ANQGSEA. The CDR3 has 14 residues.

The rearrangement joins TRBV5-1 to TRBJ1-4, with D possibly matching TRBD1 (6 bases). V was shortened by 0 bases and J by 8 bases, with 11 bases between the two germline ends. CDR3 length equals 14 residues. CDR1 and CDR2 from the germline V gene are SGHRS and YFSETQ. CDR3 region: CASSLEHTGEKLFF. CDR3 in DNA: TGCGCCAGCAGCTTGGAACACACAGGGGAAAAACTGTTTTTT.

This chain joins TRBV19 and TRBJ1-2; 9 bases line up with TRBD1. V was clipped by 6 bases and J by 6 bases; unmatched bases: 5. Germline CDR1 LNHDA, CDR2 SQIVND (reference sequence). The CDR3 length is 13 residues. CDR3 nucleotides: TGTGCCAGTAGCGGACAGGGGCAAAATGGCTACACCTTC. Its translation: CASSGQGQNGYTF. The complete variable domain, with remaining parts taken from reference TRBV19 and TRBJ1-2, reads DGGITQSPKYLFRKEGQNVTLSCEQNLNHDAMYWYRQDPGQGLRLIYYSQIVNDFQKGDIAEGYSVSREKKESFPLTVTSAQKNPTAFYLCASSGQGQNGYTFGSGTRLTVV.

The chain carries TRBV19 and TRBJ2-2; D is uncertain. Deletions cut 0 bases from V and 3 bases from J, with 11 bases between. Germline V CDR1 and CDR2: LNHDA, SQIVND (reference sequence). The CDR3 has 16 amino acids. The CDR3: CASSIDRVGDTGELFF. Here the CDR3 DNA reads TGTGCCAGTAGTATAGATCGGGTAGGAGACACCGGGGAGCTGTTTTTT.

The gene calls are TRBV9 and TRBJ2-5; a weak D match, TRBD2 (6 bases). The CDR3 is 14 amino acids. Trimming shortened V by 4 bases and J by 5 bases, and 15 bases separated the two germline ends. Germline-derived CDR1 and CDR2 are SGDLS and YYNGEE. The CDR3 loop reads CASSPQGGTETQYF. For the CDR3, the DNA is TGTGCCAGCAGCCCCCAGGGAGGTACGGAGACCCAGTACTTC.

This sequence joins TRBV18 and TRBJ2-3; 9 bases match TRBD1. J was trimmed by 6 bases and V by 0 bases; bases with no gene match: 7. In germline, CDR1 is KGHSH, CDR2 LQKENI. CDR3 length: 16 amino acids. CDR3 sequence: CASSPPGQGVQDTQYF. The CDR3, as DNA: TGTGCCAGCTCACCACCGGGACAGGGCGTCCAGGATACGCAGTATTTT. Supplemented by reference TRBV18 and TRBJ2-3, the full variable domain reads NAGVMQNPRHLVRRRGQEARLRCSPMKGHSHVYWYRQLPEEGLKFMVYLQKENIIDESGMPKERFSAEFPKEGPSILRIQQVVRGDSAAYFCASSPPGQGVQDTQYFGPGTRLTVL.

This clone was recorded a few times. The V and J genes are TRBV30 and TRBJ1-2; D is uncertain. V gave up 2 bases and J gave up 0 bases, with 7 bases separating them. The CDR3 has 13 amino acids. Germline CDR1 and CDR2: GTSNPN and SVGIG (reference sequence). The DNA for the CDR3 is TGTGCCTGGAGTAACCAGGCTAACTATGGCTACACCTTC. This sequence encodes CAWSNQANYGYTF.

V and J are TRBV6-1 and TRBJ2-5; 9 bases agree with TRBD2. V shed 2 bases and J 1 base; nucleotides not matched to a gene: 2. This CDR3 is built from 15 residues. Germline V lookup: CDR1 MNHNS, CDR2 SASEGT. The CDR3 loop is CASSELAGSQETQYF. The CDR3 DNA reads TGTGCCAGCAGTGAACTAGCGGGGTCCCAAGAGACCCAGTACTTC.

J is TRBJ2-5 and V is TRBV5-6, with D maybe TRBD1 (5 bases). Trimming cost V 2 bases and J 4 bases, with 12 bases left between them. The CDR3 has 14 residues. CDR1 and CDR2 from the germline V gene are SGHDT and YYEEEE. The CDR3 DNA reads TGTGCCAGCAGCTTTGATGTGGGGCCAGAGACCCAGTACTTC. Protein product: CASSFDVGPETQYF.

This clone is a singleton in its sample. The chain joins TRBV11-3 to TRBJ1-4, with 10 bases that match TRBD1. From germline, CDR1 is SGHNT and CDR2 YENEEA. V lost 4 bases to trimming and J lost 10 bases; unmatched junction nucleotides: 6. The CDR3 runs to 14 residues. CDR3 nucleotides: TGTGCCAGCAGCTCCCGGGGACAGGGGTCAAAACTGTTTTTT. It yields the protein CASSSRGQGSKLFF.

The chain has TRBV5-1 and TRBJ2-2, with 9 bases lining up with TRBD1. J lost 4 bases, V lost 0 bases, and 4 bases had no gene match. The CDR3 has 16 amino acids. Germline CDR1 reads SGHRS; CDR2 reads YFSETQ. CDR3 sequence (DNA): TGCGCCAGCAGCTTGGCGGACAGGGGTGGCACCGGGGAGCTGTTTTTT. Translated, it gives CASSLADRGGTGELFF.

The chain recombines TRBV6-6 with TRBJ1-3; D might be TRBD1 (6 bases). Germline V gene data show CDR1 as MNHNY and CDR2 as SVGAGI (reference sequence). With 0 bases removed from V and 3 bases from J, the gap between germline ends came to 6 bases. This CDR3 has 14 amino acids. Here the CDR3 DNA reads TGTGCCAGCAGTTACTCGGACAGTGGAAACACCATATATTTT. Translated, it gives CASSYSDSGNTIYF.

The chain has TRBV7-2 and TRBJ1-4; D call uncertain. CDR3 length equals 15 residues. V gave up 4 bases and J gave up 4 bases, with 13 bases separating them. Per germline, CDR1 SGHTA and CDR2 FQGNSA. The CDR3 reads CASSSNRVVNEKLFF. DNA of the CDR3: TGTGCCAGCAGCTCTAATCGGGTAGTTAATGAAAAACTGTTTTTT.